The 6 T cell receptor beta chains listed next were all sequenced from one sample in a study of blood T cell repertoires in COVID-19. The table came from immunoSEQ multiplex PCR; TCRdb's copy has only in-frame clones and leaves some out. The sample lists approximately 160,000 clones; over 80% were seen once. Sequenced sample: peripheral blood. The receptor source for this set is a man in his sixties or seventies who had recovered from COVID-19.

The chain employs TRBV14 and TRBJ2-2; 11 bases match TRBD1. The CDR3 totals 17 residues. The germline V gene encodes CDR1 SGHDN and CDR2 FVKESK. Trimming took 4 bases from V and 1 from J; bases not matched to a gene: 5. The CDR3 coding sequence is TGTGCCAGCAGCCTGGACAGGGGGCTGGGGAACACCGGGGAGCTGTTTTTT. Translating it yields CASSLDRGLGNTGELFF.

This clone was counted between two and nine times. The rearrangement links TRBV5-4 to TRBJ1-1; maybe TRBD1 (5 bases). The germline V and J ends were trimmed by 7 bases and 0 bases, with 13 bases remaining between them. Germline V CDR1 and CDR2: SGHNT, YYREEE (reference sequence). This CDR3 has 14 amino acids. CDR3 residues: CASSSGQLNTEAFF. The CDR3 coding sequence is TGTGCCAGCTCCTCTGGACAACTGAACACTGAAGCTTTCTTT.

The genes are TRBV9 and TRBJ2-1; D is undetermined. The germline CDR1 and CDR2 sequences are SGDLS and YYNGEE. The CDR3 is made up of 14 amino acids. V was pared by 4 bases and J by 4 bases, with 12 bases between. The CDR3 spells CASSKLETYNEQFF. CDR3 DNA sequence: TGTGCCAGCAGCAAACTGGAGACTTACAATGAGCAGTTCTTC.

The rearrangement links TRBV28 to TRBJ1-1, with 10 positions matching TRBD1. With 4 bases clipped from V and 4 bases from J, the junction kept 3 bases outside the gene matches. Germline CDR1 and CDR2: MDHEN and SYDVKM. The CDR3 runs 14 residues. CDR3 sequence reads: CASSSGTGATEAFF. The CDR3 bases are TGTGCCAGCAGTTCCGGGACAGGGGCCACTGAAGCTTTCTTT.

The chain is built from TRBV7-2 and TRBJ2-1, with a weak D call TRBD2 (5 bases). Between the trimmed V and J ends, which lost 5 bases and 0 bases, there was a span of 11 bases. This CDR3 has 15 residues. Germline V lookup: CDR1 SGHTA, CDR2 FQGNSA. The CDR3 loop is CASSPNEGSYNEQFF. CDR3 nucleotides: TGTGCCAGCAGCCCTAATGAGGGCTCCTACAATGAGCAGTTCTTC.

This clone appeared many times. This chain joins TRBV30 and TRBJ2-7; 8 bases agree with TRBD2. V dropped 1 base and J dropped 11; count of bases not matched to a gene: 13. Germline V gene lookup returns CDR1 GTSNPN and CDR2 SVGIG (reference sequence). The length of the CDR3 is 14 residues. CDR3 protein: CAWSEHVAGSGKYF. The CDR3 DNA follows: TGTGCCTGGAGTGAGCATGTAGCGGGATCGGGAAAGTACTTC.